Presented here are 8 T cell receptor beta chains from one specimen sequenced in a study of T cell changes during pregnancy in multiple sclerosis. Assay: immunoSEQ multiplex PCR; the TCRdb copy retains only in-frame clones and omits some. The table includes nearly 110,000 clones, under 95% detected once. The input for sequencing was peripheral blood, taken after pregnancy. The receptors come from a female donor with multiple sclerosis, enrolled in a pregnancy study.

This chain connects TRBV5-1 to TRBJ2-7; D remains unclear. V lost 1 base to trimming and J lost 2 bases, with 13 bases between them. The germline V gene encodes CDR1 SGHRS and CDR2 YFSETQ. The CDR3 contains 15 residues. CDR3 sequence reads: CASSLFAGTPYEQYF. DNA of the CDR3: TGCGCCAGCAGCTTGTTCGCAGGAACCCCCTACGAGCAGTACTTC.

The chain links TRBV6-1 to TRBJ1-2; 9 positions agree with TRBD1. Germline trimming cut 11 bases from V and 5 bases from J; bases unmatched to any gene: 9. Germline assignment: CDR1 MNHNS and CDR2 SASEGT. The CDR3 has 13 residues. CDR3 amino acids: CAGGQGHIYGYTF. CDR3 DNA sequence: TGTGCCGGGGGACAGGGCCATATTTATGGCTACACCTTC.

The chain carries TRBV29-1 and TRBJ2-5, with 10 bases matching TRBD2. J gave up 3 bases and V 6 bases, and 7 bases lay outside the gene matches. Per germline, CDR1 SQVTM and CDR2 ANQGSEA. This CDR3 has 14 amino acids. This CDR3 is CSVSGGGSKETQYF. The CDR3 nucleotides read TGCAGCGTCAGCGGGGGGGGATCGAAAGAGACCCAGTACTTC.

The chain couples TRBV6-1 to TRBJ2-5; D possibly corresponds to TRBD2 (6 bases). Germline lookup yields CDR1 MNHNS and CDR2 SASEGT. V lost 3 bases and J lost 5, with 25 bases in between. The CDR3 spans 18 residues. The CDR3 spells CASSDAGIRAFEGETQYF. The CDR3 nucleotides are TGTGCCAGCAGTGACGCGGGAATTCGAGCCTTTGAAGGGGAGACCCAGTACTTC.

For this clone: Mismatch with germline at one junction end may stem from a read error. The chain combines TRBV29-1 with TRBJ2-7; D might be TRBD2 (6 bases). CDR3 size: 10 residues. CDR1 SQVTM and CDR2 ANQGSEA come from the germline V gene. The CDR3 is CSVADYEQCF. CDR3 nucleotide sequence: TGCAGCGTTGCGGACTACGAGCAGTGCTTC.

The J gene is TRBJ1-4, the V gene TRBV18; D not certain. The CDR3 has 13 residues. The V gene lost 1 base and the J gene lost 6 bases, with 6 bases spanning the gap. Germline V lookup: CDR1 KGHSH, CDR2 LQKENI. In nucleotides, the CDR3 is TGTGCCAGCTCACCACAGAGGGATGAAAAACTGTTTTTT. It yields the protein CASSPQRDEKLFF.

This CDR3 reads CASSDEQGSPGNTIYF. The CDR3 nucleotides read TGTGCCAGCTCAGATGAACAGGGCTCACCTGGAAACACCATATATTTT. The rearrangement joins TRBV18 to TRBJ1-3; D is perhaps TRBD1 (6 bases). Looked up from germline, CDR1 is KGHSH and CDR2 is LQKENI. Between the trimmed V and J ends, which lost 5 bases and 2 bases, there was a span of 16 bases. There are 16 residues in the CDR3.

V usage is TRBV28 and J usage is TRBJ1-2; D gene uncertain. The CDR3 has 13 residues. V shed 3 bases and J shed 5 bases, with 10 bases lying between them. Germline V gives CDR1 MDHEN, CDR2 SYDVKM. CDR3: CASSLEVRYGYTF. CDR3 sequence (DNA): TGTGCCAGCAGTTTGGAGGTGAGGTATGGCTACACCTTC.